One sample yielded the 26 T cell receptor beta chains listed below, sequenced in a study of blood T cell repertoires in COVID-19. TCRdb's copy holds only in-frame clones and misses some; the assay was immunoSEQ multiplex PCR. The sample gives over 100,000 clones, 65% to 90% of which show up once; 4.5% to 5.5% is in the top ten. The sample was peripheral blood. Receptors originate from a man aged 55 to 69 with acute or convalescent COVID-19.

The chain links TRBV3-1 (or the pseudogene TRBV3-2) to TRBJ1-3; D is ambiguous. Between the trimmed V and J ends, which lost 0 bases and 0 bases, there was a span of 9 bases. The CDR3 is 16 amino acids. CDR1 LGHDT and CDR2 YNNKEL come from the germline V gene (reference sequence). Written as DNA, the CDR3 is TGTGCCAGCAGCCAAGACTTAGCGCCCTCTGGAAACACCATATATTTT. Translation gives CASSQDLAPSGNTIYF.

The CDR3 region is CASSHGQGTYEQYF. CDR3 bases: TGCGCCAGCAGCCATGGACAGGGAACCTACGAGCAGTACTTC. The chain is built from TRBV4-1 and TRBJ2-7; 8 bases match TRBD1. CDR1 is MGHRA, CDR2 YSYEKL, per germline. After removal of 3 bases from V and 2 bases from J, the junction contained 3 bases not matched to a gene. The CDR3 loop spans 14 amino acids.

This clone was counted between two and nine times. CDR3 amino acids: CASRTNEKLFF. The DNA for the CDR3 is TGTGCCAGCCGGACAAATGAAAAACTGTTTTTT. The chain combines TRBV5-6 with TRBJ1-4, with a possible D match to TRBD1 (5 bases). Germline V gene lookup returns CDR1 SGHDT and CDR2 YYEEEE. Trimming removed 7 bases from V and 5 bases from J, with 6 bases in between. There are 11 residues in the CDR3.

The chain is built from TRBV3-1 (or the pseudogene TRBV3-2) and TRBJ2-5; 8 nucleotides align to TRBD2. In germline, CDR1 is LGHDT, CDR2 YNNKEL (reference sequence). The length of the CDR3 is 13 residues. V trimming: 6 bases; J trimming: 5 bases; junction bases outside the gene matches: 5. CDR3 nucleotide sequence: TGTGCCAGCAGTCCCGGGACTAGTGAGACCCAGTACTTC. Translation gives CASSPGTSETQYF.

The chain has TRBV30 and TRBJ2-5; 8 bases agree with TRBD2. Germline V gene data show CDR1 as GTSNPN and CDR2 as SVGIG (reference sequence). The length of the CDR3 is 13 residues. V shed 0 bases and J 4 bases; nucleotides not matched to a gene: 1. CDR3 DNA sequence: TGTGCCTGGAGTGTCCTAGCGGGAGAGACCCAGTACTTC. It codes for CAWSVLAGETQYF. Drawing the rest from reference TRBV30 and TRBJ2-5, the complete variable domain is SQTIHQWPATLVQPVGSPLSLECTVEGTSNPNLYWYRQAAGRGLQLLFYSVGIGQISSEVPQNLSASRPQDRQFILSSKKLLLSDSGFYLCAWSVLAGETQYFGPGTRLLVL.

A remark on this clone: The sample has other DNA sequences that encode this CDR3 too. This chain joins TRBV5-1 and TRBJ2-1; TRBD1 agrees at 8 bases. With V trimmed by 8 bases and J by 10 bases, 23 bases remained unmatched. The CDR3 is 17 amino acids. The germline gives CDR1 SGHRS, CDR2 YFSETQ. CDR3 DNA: TGCGCCAGTAGCACTAATAGGGACAGGCCGTCTGGGGGGGAGCAGTTCTTC. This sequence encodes CASSTNRDRPSGGEQFF.

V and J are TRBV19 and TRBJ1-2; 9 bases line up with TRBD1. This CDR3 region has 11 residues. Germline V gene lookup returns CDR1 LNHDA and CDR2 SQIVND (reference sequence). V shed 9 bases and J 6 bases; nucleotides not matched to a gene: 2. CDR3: CASTGGHGYTF. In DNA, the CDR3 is TGTGCCAGCACAGGGGGCCATGGCTACACCTTC. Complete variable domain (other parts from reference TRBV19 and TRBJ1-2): DGGITQSPKYLFRKEGQNVTLSCEQNLNHDAMYWYRQDPGQGLRLIYYSQIVNDFQKGDIAEGYSVSREKKESFPLTVTSAQKNPTAFYLCASTGGHGYTFGSGTRLTVV.

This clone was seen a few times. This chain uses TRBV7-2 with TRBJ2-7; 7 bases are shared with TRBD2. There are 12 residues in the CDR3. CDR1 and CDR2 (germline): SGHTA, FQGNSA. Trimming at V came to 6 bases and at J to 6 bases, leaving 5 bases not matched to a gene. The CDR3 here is CASRGSGGEQYF. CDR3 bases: TGTGCCAGCAGGGGCTCGGGGGGCGAGCAGTACTTC.

CDR3 region: CAWDNSGTGNYEQYF. The CDR3 region has the DNA TGTGCCTGGGATAACTCCGGGACAGGGAACTACGAGCAGTACTTC. The rearrangement uses TRBV30 and TRBJ2-7, with 9 bases matching TRBD1. The trim removed 5 bases at V and 3 bases at J, leaving 11 bases unmatched. The CDR3 contains 15 residues. Germline V gene sequence: CDR1 GTSNPN, CDR2 SVGIG (reference sequence). Together with reference TRBV30 and TRBJ2-7, the CDR3 gives the full variable domain: SQTIHQWPATLVQPVGSPLSLECTVEGTSNPNLYWYRQAAGRGLQLLFYSVGIGQISSEVPQNLSASRPQDRQFILSSKKLLLSDSGFYLCAWDNSGTGNYEQYFGPGTRLTVT.

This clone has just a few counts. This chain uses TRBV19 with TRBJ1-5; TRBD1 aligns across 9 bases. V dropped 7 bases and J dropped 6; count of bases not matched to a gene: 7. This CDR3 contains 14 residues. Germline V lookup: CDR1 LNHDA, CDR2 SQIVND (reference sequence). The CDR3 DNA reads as TGTGCCAGTACGTGGGACAGGGCTATTCAGCCCCAGCATTTT. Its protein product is CASTWDRAIQPQHF.

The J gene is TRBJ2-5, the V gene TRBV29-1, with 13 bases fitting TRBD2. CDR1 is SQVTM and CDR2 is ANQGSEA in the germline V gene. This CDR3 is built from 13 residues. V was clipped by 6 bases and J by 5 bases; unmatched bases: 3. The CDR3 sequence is CSVGTSGKETQYF. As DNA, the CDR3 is TGCAGCGTCGGGACTAGCGGGAAGGAGACCCAGTACTTC. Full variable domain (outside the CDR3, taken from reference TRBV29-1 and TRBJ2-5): SAVISQKPSRDICQRGTSLTIQCQVDSQVTMMFWYRQQPGQSLTLIATANQGSEATYESGFVIDKFPISRPNLTFSTLTVSNMSPEDSSIYLCSVGTSGKETQYFGPGTRLLVL.

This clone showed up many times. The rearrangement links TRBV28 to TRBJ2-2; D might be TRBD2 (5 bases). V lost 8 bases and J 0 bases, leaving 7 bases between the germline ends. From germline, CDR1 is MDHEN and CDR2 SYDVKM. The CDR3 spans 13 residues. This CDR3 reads CASWRANTGELFF. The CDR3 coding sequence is TGTGCCAGCTGGCGGGCGAACACCGGGGAGCTGTTTTTT.

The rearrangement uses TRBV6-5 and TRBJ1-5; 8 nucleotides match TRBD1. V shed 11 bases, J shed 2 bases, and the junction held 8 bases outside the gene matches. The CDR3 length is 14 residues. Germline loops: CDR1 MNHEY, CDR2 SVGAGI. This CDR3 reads CAGGQGGGNQPQHF. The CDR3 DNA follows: TGTGCCGGAGGACAGGGTGGCGGCAATCAGCCCCAGCATTTT.

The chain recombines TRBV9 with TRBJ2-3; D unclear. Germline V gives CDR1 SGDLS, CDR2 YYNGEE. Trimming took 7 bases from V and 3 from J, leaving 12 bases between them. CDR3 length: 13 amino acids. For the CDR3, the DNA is TGTGCCAGCGGTAAGCGCCTTACAGATACGCAGTATTTT. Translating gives CASGKRLTDTQYF.

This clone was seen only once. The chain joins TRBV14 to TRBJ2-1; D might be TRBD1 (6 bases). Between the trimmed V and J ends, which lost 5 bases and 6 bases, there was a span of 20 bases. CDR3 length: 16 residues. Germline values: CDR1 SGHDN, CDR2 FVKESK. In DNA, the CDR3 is TGTGCCAGCAGCAATGGATATTACAGGGAGTTCAATGAGCAGTTCTTC. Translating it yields CASSNGYYREFNEQFF.

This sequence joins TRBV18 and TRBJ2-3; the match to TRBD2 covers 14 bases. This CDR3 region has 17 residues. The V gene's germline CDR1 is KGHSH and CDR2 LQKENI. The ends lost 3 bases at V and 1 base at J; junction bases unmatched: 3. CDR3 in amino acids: CASSPQGLAGGTDTQYF. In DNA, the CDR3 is TGTGCCAGCTCACCGCAGGGACTAGCGGGGGGCACAGATACGCAGTATTTT.

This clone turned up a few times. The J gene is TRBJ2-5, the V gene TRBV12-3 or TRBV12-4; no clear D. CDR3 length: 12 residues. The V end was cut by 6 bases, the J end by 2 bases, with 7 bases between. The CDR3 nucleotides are TGTGCCAGCAGGCCGAGACAAGAGACCCAGTACTTC. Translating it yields CASRPRQETQYF.

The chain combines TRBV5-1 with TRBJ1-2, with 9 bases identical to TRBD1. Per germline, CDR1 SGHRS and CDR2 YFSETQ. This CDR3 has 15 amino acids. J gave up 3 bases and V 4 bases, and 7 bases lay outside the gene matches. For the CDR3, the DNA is TGCGCCAGCAGCAAAGCGGGACAGGGTCACTATGGCTACACCTTC. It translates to CASSKAGQGHYGYTF.

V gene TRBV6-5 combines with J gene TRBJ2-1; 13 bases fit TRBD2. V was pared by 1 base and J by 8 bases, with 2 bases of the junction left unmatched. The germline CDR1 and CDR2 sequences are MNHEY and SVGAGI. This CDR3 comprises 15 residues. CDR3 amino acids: CASSYWTSGSDEQFF. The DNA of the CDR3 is TGTGCCAGCAGTTACTGGACTAGCGGGAGCGATGAGCAGTTCTTC.

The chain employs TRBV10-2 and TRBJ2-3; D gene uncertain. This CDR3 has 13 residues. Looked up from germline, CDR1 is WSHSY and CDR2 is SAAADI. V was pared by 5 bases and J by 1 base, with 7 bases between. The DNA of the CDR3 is TGCGCCAGCAGTCTCTTCGGCACAGATACGCAGTATTTT. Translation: CASSLFGTDTQYF.

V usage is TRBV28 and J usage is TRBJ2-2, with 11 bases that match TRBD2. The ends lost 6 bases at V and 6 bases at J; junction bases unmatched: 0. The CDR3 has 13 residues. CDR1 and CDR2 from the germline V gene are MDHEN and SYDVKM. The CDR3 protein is CASRLAGAGELFF. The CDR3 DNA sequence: TGTGCCAGCAGACTAGCGGGAGCCGGGGAGCTGTTTTTT.

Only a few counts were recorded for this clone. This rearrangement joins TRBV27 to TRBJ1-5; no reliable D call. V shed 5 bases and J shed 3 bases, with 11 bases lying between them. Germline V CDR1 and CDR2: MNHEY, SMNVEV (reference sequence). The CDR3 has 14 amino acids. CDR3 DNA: TGTGCCAGCAGTCTGAGGATTGCCAATCAGCCCCAGCATTTT. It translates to CASSLRIANQPQHF.

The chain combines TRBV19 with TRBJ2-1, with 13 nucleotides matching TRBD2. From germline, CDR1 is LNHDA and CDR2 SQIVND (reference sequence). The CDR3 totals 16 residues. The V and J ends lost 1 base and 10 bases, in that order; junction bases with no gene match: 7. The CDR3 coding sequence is TGTGCCAGTAGTATAGCCGGGACTAGCGGGGTTTCGGAGCAGTTCTTC. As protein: CASSIAGTSGVSEQFF.

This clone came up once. The CDR3 loop reads CASSLDREIGYTF. CDR3 DNA: TGTGCCAGCAGCTTAGACAGGGAGATCGGCTACACCTTC. The J gene is TRBJ1-2, the V gene TRBV7-3; 7 bases align to TRBD1. Germline assignment: CDR1 SGHTA and CDR2 FQGTGA. The junction had 5 bases not matched to a gene; V was cut back by 2 bases and J by 8 bases. The CDR3 covers 13 residues.

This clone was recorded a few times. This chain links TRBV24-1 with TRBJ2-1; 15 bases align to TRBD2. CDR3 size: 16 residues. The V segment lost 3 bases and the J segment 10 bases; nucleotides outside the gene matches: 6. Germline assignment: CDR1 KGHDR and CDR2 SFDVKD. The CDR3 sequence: CATSDTLGTSGGEQFF. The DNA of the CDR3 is TGTGCCACCAGTGATACCTTAGGGACTAGCGGGGGGGAGCAGTTCTTC.

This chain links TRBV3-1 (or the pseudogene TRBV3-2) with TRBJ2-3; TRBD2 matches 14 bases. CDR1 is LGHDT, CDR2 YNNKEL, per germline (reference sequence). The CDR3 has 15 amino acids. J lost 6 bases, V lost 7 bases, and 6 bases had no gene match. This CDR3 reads CASTKRLAGGDTQYF. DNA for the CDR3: TGTGCCAGCACCAAAAGACTAGCGGGGGGGGATACGCAGTATTTT.